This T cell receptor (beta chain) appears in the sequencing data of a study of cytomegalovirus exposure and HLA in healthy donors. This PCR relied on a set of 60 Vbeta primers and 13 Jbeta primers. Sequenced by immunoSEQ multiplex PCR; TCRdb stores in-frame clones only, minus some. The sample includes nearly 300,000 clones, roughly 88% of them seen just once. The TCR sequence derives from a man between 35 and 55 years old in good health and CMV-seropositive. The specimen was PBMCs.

Here the CDR3 DNA reads TGTGCCAGCAGTGAAAGGGGGAGTTCCTACAATGAGCAGTTCTTC. It specifies CASSERGSSYNEQFF. The rearrangement links TRBV2 to TRBJ2-1, with a weak D call TRBD1 (6 bases). The CDR3 has 15 amino acids. Trimming cost V 2 bases and J 1 base, with 9 bases left between them. Germline V gene lookup returns CDR1 SNHLY and CDR2 FYNNEI.